Shown below are 24 T cell receptor beta chains from a single sample sequenced in a study of cytomegalovirus exposure and HLA in healthy donors. The PCR used 60 Vbeta and 13 Jbeta primers. Clones were read by immunoSEQ multiplex PCR, and TCRdb kept only the in-frame ones, dropping some. This sample carries 150,000 to 200,000 clones, roughly four fifths of them seen once, and the ten largest clones take around 4.3%. The sample comprised PBMCs. Receptors were obtained from a man aged 50-60 years in good health and CMV-seropositive.

The rearrangement links TRBV7-2 to TRBJ2-3, with 13 bases identical to TRBD2. V was clipped by 4 bases and J by 5 bases; unmatched bases: 15. The CDR3 extends over 19 amino acids. Germline loops: CDR1 SGHTA, CDR2 FQGNSA. The CDR3 nucleotides read TGTGCCAGCAGCTCTCGACTAGCGGGGGGTATTAAATCGGGAGATACGCAGTATTTT. Its protein is CASSSRLAGGIKSGDTQYF.

This chain links TRBV27 with TRBJ2-7; 7 bases align to TRBD1. This CDR3 has 14 residues. In germline, CDR1 is MNHEY, CDR2 SMNVEV (reference sequence). Losses at the gene ends were 5 bases for V and 2 bases for J; bases not matched to a gene: 6. CDR3 amino acids: CASSPRDRPYEQYF. In DNA form, the CDR3 reads TGTGCCAGCAGTCCTAGGGACAGACCCTACGAGCAGTACTTC.

The chain couples TRBV15 to TRBJ2-1; D is perhaps TRBD2 (6 bases). V dropped 1 base and J dropped 0 bases, with 10 bases sitting between them. CDR1 is LNHNV and CDR2 is YYDKDF in the germline V gene (reference sequence). There are 16 residues in the CDR3. CDR3 in amino acids: CATSRGRGSSYNEQFF. The CDR3, as DNA: TGTGCCACCAGCAGAGGGCGGGGTAGCTCCTACAATGAGCAGTTCTTC.

The rearrangement joins TRBV6-5 to TRBJ1-5; perhaps TRBD1 as D (5 bases). Trimming removed 0 bases at V and 7 bases at J, with 13 bases between. The CDR3 runs 15 residues. Germline loops: CDR1 MNHEY, CDR2 SVGAGI. The CDR3 region is CASSYSSQGSQPQHF. The CDR3 DNA reads TGTGCCAGCAGTTACTCGAGCCAGGGAAGCCAGCCCCAGCATTTT.

This chain links TRBV5-1 with TRBJ2-5, with a possible D match to TRBD1 (5 bases). Germline CDR1 reads SGHRS; CDR2 reads YFSETQ. V was cut by 9 bases and J by 2 bases, with 20 bases left in between. The CDR3 loop spans 15 amino acids. This chain's CDR3 is CATSRAPNRQETQYF. The CDR3 coding sequence is TGCGCCACCTCTCGGGCCCCCAACAGGCAAGAGACCCAGTACTTC.

The rearrangement joins TRBV4-2 to TRBJ2-1; tentatively, D is TRBD2 (5 bases). The germline CDR1 and CDR2 sequences are LGHNA and YNFKEQ. The CDR3 totals 16 residues. V was pared by 1 base and J by 4 bases, with 14 bases between. The CDR3 spells CASSQVTGNKYNEQFF. Written as DNA, the CDR3 is TGTGCCAGCAGCCAAGTGACCGGGAACAAATACAATGAGCAGTTCTTC.

V is TRBV28 and J is TRBJ1-6; D call uncertain. There are 13 residues in the CDR3. Trimming took off 7 bases at V and 9 bases at J, with 13 bases between the two ends. From germline, CDR1 is MDHEN and CDR2 SYDVKM. CDR3: CASNFAWASPLHF. CDR3 DNA sequence: TGTGCCAGCAATTTCGCTTGGGCTTCACCCCTCCACTTT. Full variable domain (missing parts from reference TRBV28 and TRBJ1-6): DVKVTQSSRYLVKRTGEKVFLECVQDMDHENMFWYRQDPGLGLRLIYFSYDVKMKEKGDIPEGYSVSREKKERFSLILESASTNQTSMYLCASNFAWASPLHFGNGTRLTVT.

This chain joins TRBV5-1 and TRBJ2-5, with D perhaps matching TRBD1 (6 bases). CDR3 size: 14 residues. V was shortened by 4 bases and J by 4 bases, with 14 bases between the two germline ends. CDR1 and CDR2 from the germline V gene are SGHRS and YFSETQ. The CDR3 loop reads CASSQYRERETQYF. CDR3 nucleotides: TGCGCCAGCAGCCAATACAGGGAGAGAGAGACCCAGTACTTC.

CDR3 amino acids: CASSRRDRGTYEQYF. The CDR3 coding sequence is TGTGCCAGCAGCCGCCGGGACAGGGGGACCTACGAGCAGTACTTC. The genes are TRBV5-6 and TRBJ2-7; 11 bases are a match to TRBD1. CDR3 length: 15 amino acids. Per germline, CDR1 SGHDT and CDR2 YYEEEE. V shed 4 bases, J shed 2 bases, and the junction held 5 bases outside the gene matches.

This sequence joins TRBV5-6 and TRBJ1-3, with a tentative D call TRBD1 (5 bases). The CDR3 has 17 amino acids. Germline CDR1 SGHDT, CDR2 YYEEEE. Trimming removed 3 bases from V and 4 bases from J, with 20 bases in between. In DNA, the CDR3 is TGTGCCAGCAGCTCGCGGGGCCCCGGCCGCAGAGGAAACACCATATATTTT. This sequence encodes CASSSRGPGRRGNTIYF.

The CDR3 sequence: CASSIRRRTTGNNEQFF. The CDR3 nucleotides read TGTGCCAGTAGTATAAGAAGGCGGACGACAGGGAACAATGAGCAGTTCTTC. The V call is TRBV19, the J call TRBJ2-1; TRBD1 agrees at 7 bases. Trimming at V came to 2 bases and at J to 5 bases, leaving 12 bases not matched to a gene. CDR3 length equals 17 residues. The germline V gene encodes CDR1 LNHDA and CDR2 SQIVND (reference sequence).

The CDR3 nucleotides read TGCGCCAGCAGCCGCTTTAGCGGGGGGGTAACCTACAATGAGCAGTTCTTC. Translation: CASSRFSGGVTYNEQFF. The genes are TRBV4-3 and TRBJ2-1; 11 positions agree with TRBD2. The V gene's germline CDR1 is LGHNA and CDR2 YSLEER. The CDR3 runs 17 residues. J lost 2 bases, V lost 4 bases, and 7 bases had no gene match.

The chain uses TRBV30 and TRBJ2-1, with 12 nucleotides matching TRBD2. Germline V gives CDR1 GTSNPN, CDR2 SVGIG (reference sequence). CDR3 size: 15 residues. After removal of 4 bases from V and 7 bases from J, the junction contained 8 bases not matched to a gene. The CDR3 sequence is CAWTSGRARMNEQFF. The CDR3, as DNA: TGTGCCTGGACTAGCGGGAGGGCCAGAATGAATGAGCAGTTCTTC.

The chain recombines TRBV5-1 with TRBJ1-1; 7 bases agree with TRBD1. CDR1 and CDR2 from the germline V gene are SGHRS and YFSETQ. Unmatched junction bases numbered 17, after V lost 4 bases and J lost 5 bases. CDR3 size: 17 residues. The CDR3 loop is CASSTLGVRQGETEAFF. In nucleotides, the CDR3 is TGCGCCAGCAGCACTTTAGGGGTAAGACAGGGAGAAACTGAAGCTTTCTTT.

About this clone itself: The junction does not match germline at one end; this may be a read error. This rearrangement joins TRBV30 to TRBJ2-7; tentative D call: TRBD2 (5 bases). Germline-derived CDR1 and CDR2 are GTSNPN and SVGIG (reference sequence). The CDR3 is 10 amino acids. DNA of the CDR3: TGTGCCTGGAGGAGGGATAAGGTTTTCTTC. This encodes CAWRRDKVFF.

This chain uses TRBV6-1 with TRBJ1-2, with 7 nucleotides matching TRBD1. CDR3 size: 17 residues. CDR1 is MNHNS and CDR2 is SASEGT in the germline V gene. The J segment lost 0 bases and the V segment lost 2 bases, leaving 9 bases of the junction unmatched. CDR3 bases: TGTGCCAGCAGTGAACGGGGCAGGGGGAAAGCTAACTATGGCTACACCTTC. It encodes CASSERGRGKANYGYTF.

V gene TRBV9 combines with J gene TRBJ2-5; 11 nucleotides match TRBD2. The length of the CDR3 is 15 residues. Germline values: CDR1 SGDLS, CDR2 YYNGEE. V trimming: 6 bases; J trimming: 4 bases; junction bases outside the gene matches: 8. The CDR3 protein is CASNPSGGLRETQYF. The CDR3, as DNA: TGTGCCAGCAACCCTAGCGGGGGGCTTCGAGAGACCCAGTACTTC.

The rearrangement joins TRBV28 to TRBJ2-7; maybe TRBD2 (7 bases). The CDR3 spans 13 residues. V lost 10 bases, J lost 3 bases, and 16 bases lay in between. Germline V gene lookup returns CDR1 MDHEN and CDR2 SYDVKM. CDR3 nucleotide sequence: TGTGCCACCTTAGGGAGGGGGAACTACGAGCAGTACTTC. It encodes CATLGRGNYEQYF.

This clone came up once. The chain is built from TRBV28 and TRBJ2-3, with D perhaps TRBD1 (5 bases). This CDR3 region has 17 residues. The germline CDR1 and CDR2 sequences are MDHEN and SYDVKM. V lost 6 bases to trimming and J lost 5 bases, with 24 bases between them. Here the CDR3 DNA reads TGTGCCAGCAGCCCCGACCCTTCAGGGATAATAAGAGATACGCAGTATTTT. Amino acids: CASSPDPSGIIRDTQYF. Looking up the rest from reference TRBV28 and TRBJ2-3 gives the full variable domain: DVKVTQSSRYLVKRTGEKVFLECVQDMDHENMFWYRQDPGLGLRLIYFSYDVKMKEKGDIPEGYSVSREKKERFSLILESASTNQTSMYLCASSPDPSGIIRDTQYFGPGTRLTVL.

The V gene is TRBV4-2, the J gene TRBJ2-1, with D possibly matching TRBD1 (5 bases). Germline CDR1 LGHNA, CDR2 YNFKEQ. V was clipped by 0 bases and J by 0 bases, with 9 bases between them. The CDR3 sequence is 16 residues long. The CDR3 spells CASSQDWQGSYNEQFF. The CDR3 bases are TGTGCCAGCAGCCAAGATTGGCAGGGCTCCTACAATGAGCAGTTCTTC.

This clone was counted a few times. CDR3 DNA: TGTGCCAGCGCGGGTGGCGACACCCAAGAGACCCAGTACTTC. Protein sequence: CASAGGDTQETQYF. The rearrangement uses TRBV2 and TRBJ2-5; D is perhaps TRBD2 (5 bases). The CDR3 totals 14 residues. CDR1 is SNHLY and CDR2 is FYNNEI in the germline V gene. V lost 8 bases, J lost 1 base, and 14 bases lay in between.

V and J are TRBV5-1 and TRBJ2-3; TRBD1 matches 12 bases. The CDR3 totals 15 residues. Per germline, CDR1 SGHRS and CDR2 YFSETQ. J lost 5 bases, V lost 5 bases, and 6 bases had no gene match. This CDR3 reads CASSRDRGQVDTQYF. CDR3 sequence (DNA): TGCGCCAGCAGTAGGGACAGGGGGCAGGTAGATACGCAGTATTTT.

This clone was seen a single time. The chain employs TRBV19 and TRBJ1-5; D ambiguous. With 4 bases removed from V and 2 bases from J, the gap between germline ends came to 15 bases. CDR1 and CDR2 (germline): LNHDA, SQIVND (reference sequence). The CDR3 is made up of 16 amino acids. Here the CDR3 DNA reads TGTGCCAGTAGTACTCCCTCCAGGCCCGGCAATCAGCCCCAGCATTTT. Translated: CASSTPSRPGNQPQHF.

This clone occurred once. The chain combines TRBV12-5 with TRBJ2-2; TRBD1 matches 10 bases. J was trimmed by 5 bases and V by 5 bases; bases with no gene match: 5. In germline, CDR1 is LGHNT, CDR2 FRNRAP. The CDR3 is made up of 15 amino acids. The CDR3 loop reads CASGPGTGVTGELFF. The CDR3, as DNA: TGTGCTAGTGGTCCCGGGACAGGGGTTACCGGGGAGCTGTTTTTT.